The 10 T cell receptor beta chains in this list originate from one sample, sequenced in a study of blood T cell repertoires in COVID-19. Assay: immunoSEQ multiplex PCR; the TCRdb copy retains only in-frame clones and omits some. There are 210,000 or so clones in the sample; over 80% occur only once, and more than 3% lies in the top ten. Sample: PBMCs or T cells enriched from blood (not recorded which). The receptor set was obtained from a woman in her 30s who had been exposed to COVID-19.

This clone is a singleton in its sample. The V gene is TRBV27, the J gene TRBJ2-2; tentative D call: TRBD1 (6 bases). CDR3 length: 14 residues. CDR1 and CDR2 from the germline V gene are MNHEY and SMNVEV (reference sequence). V was cut by 7 bases and J by 4 bases, with 13 bases left in between. CDR3 in amino acids: CASKKGQSTGELFF. The CDR3 DNA is TGTGCCAGCAAAAAGGGACAATCCACCGGGGAGCTGTTTTTT.

The chain links TRBV5-5 to TRBJ2-3; D gene uncertain. Deletions cut 2 bases from V and 2 bases from J, with 9 bases between. Germline V gene lookup returns CDR1 SGHKS and CDR2 YYEKEE (reference sequence). This CDR3 has 14 amino acids. CDR3 residues: CASSLEANTDTQYF. For the CDR3, the DNA is TGTGCCAGCAGCTTAGAGGCTAACACAGATACGCAGTATTTT.

A remark on this clone: This CDR3 is also generated by other DNA sequences in the sample. The chain has TRBV27 and TRBJ2-7; D is possibly TRBD2 (6 bases). CDR3 size: 13 residues. Germline CDR1 reads MNHEY; CDR2 reads SMNVEV (reference sequence). V was shortened by 2 bases and J by 4 bases, with 9 bases between the two germline ends. The CDR3 loop reads CASSLRGGYEQYF. CDR3 sequence (DNA): TGTGCCAGCAGTTTACGTGGAGGGTACGAGCAGTACTTC.

As DNA, the CDR3 is TGTGCCAGTAGTGAAATGGGTAGCGGTAGTCAGTTCTTC. It is translated as CASSEMGSGSQFF. This chain uses TRBV19 with TRBJ2-1; weak D call: TRBD2 (6 bases). V lost 5 bases to trimming and J lost 13 bases, with 18 bases between them. Germline lookup yields CDR1 LNHDA and CDR2 SQIVND (reference sequence). The CDR3 sequence is 13 residues long. The whole variable domain, remainder taken from reference TRBV19 and TRBJ2-1, is DGGITQSPKYLFRKEGQNVTLSCEQNLNHDAMYWYRQDPGQGLRLIYYSQIVNDFQKGDIAEGYSVSREKKESFPLTVTSAQKNPTAFYLCASSEMGSGSQFFGPGTRLTVL.

V gene TRBV6-1 combines with J gene TRBJ2-7, with 11 bases identical to TRBD1. The germline V gene has CDR1 MNHNS and CDR2 SASEGT. There are 16 residues in the CDR3. Trimming took 0 bases from V and 5 from J; bases not matched to a gene: 6. The CDR3 coding sequence is TGTGCCAGCAGTGAAGCGGCCGGACAGGGGGCTAACGAGCAGTACTTC. It specifies CASSEAAGQGANEQYF.

The CDR3 loop is CATSDPTHFSETQYF. CDR3 coding DNA: TGTGCCACCAGTGACCCAACGCATTTTAGCGAGACCCAGTACTTC. The chain links TRBV24-1 to TRBJ2-5; the D is unclear. Deletions cut 4 bases from V and 5 bases from J, with 16 bases between. Germline values: CDR1 KGHDR, CDR2 SFDVKD. This CDR3 comprises 15 residues.

The chain links TRBV29-1 to TRBJ2-1; the match to TRBD2 covers 10 bases. From germline, CDR1 is SQVTM and CDR2 ANQGSEA. The trim removed 4 bases at V and 3 bases at J, leaving 0 bases unmatched. The CDR3 totals 13 residues. The CDR3 DNA follows: TGCAGCGTTGCTAGCGGGAGCTACAATGAGCAGTTCTTC. Translated, it gives CSVASGSYNEQFF.

The CDR3 here is CASSSPGLPQETQYF. CDR3 in DNA: TGTGCCAGCAGCTCGCCGGGACTGCCTCAAGAGACCCAGTACTTC. The chain joins TRBV11-2 to TRBJ2-5; D perhaps matches TRBD2 (6 bases). There are 15 residues in the CDR3. The V end was cut by 4 bases, the J end by 2 bases, with 14 bases between. CDR1 SGHAT and CDR2 FQNNGV come from the germline V gene.

The CDR3 is CASSFDLNYGYTF. Written as DNA, the CDR3 is TGTGCCAGCAGCTTTGACTTGAACTATGGCTACACCTTC. The J gene is TRBJ1-2, the V gene TRBV11-1; D is unresolved. The CDR3 totals 13 residues. Per the germline V gene, CDR1 is SGHAT and CDR2 is FQDESV (reference sequence). Between the trimmed V and J ends, which lost 3 bases and 2 bases, there was a span of 7 bases.

CDR3 protein: CASTIAGDYGYTF. As DNA, the CDR3 is TGTGCCAGCACAATCGCGGGGGACTATGGCTACACCTTC. The rearrangement links TRBV2 to TRBJ1-2, with D perhaps matching TRBD1 (5 bases). The CDR3 contains 13 residues. V dropped 7 bases and J dropped 3 bases, with 12 bases sitting between them. Germline assignment: CDR1 SNHLY and CDR2 FYNNEI.